Presented here are 10 T cell receptor beta chains from one specimen sequenced in a study of shared T cell receptors in the human thymus. TCRdb's copy holds only in-frame clones and misses some; the assay was immunoSEQ multiplex PCR. The repertoire holds 500,000 to 750,000 clones, with 85% to 90% as singletons. These data were also filed under a second study, of human thymus T cells.

The sample taken for sequencing was thymocytes. These receptors came from a boy in the first two years of life with a congenital heart defect.

The chain carries TRBV5-4 and TRBJ2-7, with 10 bases lining up with TRBD2. Germline V gene data show CDR1 as SGHNT and CDR2 as YYREEE (reference sequence). The V gene end was trimmed by 0 bases and the J gene end by 5 bases; junction bases not matched to a gene: 8. This CDR3 has 16 amino acids. This CDR3 is CASSLAGLAGAHEQYF. The CDR3 DNA reads as TGTGCCAGCAGCTTGGCCGGTCTAGCGGGGGCCCACGAGCAGTACTTC.

The rearrangement joins TRBV7-3 to TRBJ2-1; 8 nucleotides match TRBD1. The J segment lost 7 bases and the V segment lost 5 bases, leaving 22 bases of the junction unmatched. The CDR3 spans 19 residues. CDR1 and CDR2 (germline): SGHTA, FQGTGA. The CDR3 DNA reads TGTGCCAGCAGCAGCCGAGGGACAGGACACGACGGGGGTCAAAATGAGCAGTTCTTC. Its translation is CASSSRGTGHDGGQNEQFF.

This clone was observed once. The rearrangement links TRBV4-3 to TRBJ1-1; maybe TRBD1 (5 bases). V dropped 2 bases and J dropped 6 bases, with 16 bases sitting between them. The CDR3 extends over 15 amino acids. The germline V gene has CDR1 LGHNA and CDR2 YSLEER. The CDR3 here is CASSQRKQVGPEAFF. In DNA form, the CDR3 reads TGCGCCAGCAGCCAACGGAAACAGGTTGGACCTGAAGCTTTCTTT.

This rearrangement joins TRBV4-1 to TRBJ1-5; D not certain. This CDR3 is built from 16 residues. V lost 0 bases, J lost 0 bases, and 9 bases lay in between. Per the germline V gene, CDR1 is MGHRA and CDR2 is YSYEKL. The CDR3 DNA follows: TGCGCCAGCAGCCAAGATACGGGAGCTAGCAATCAGCCCCAGCATTTT. This translates into CASSQDTGASNQPQHF.

The chain employs TRBV7-2 and TRBJ2-1; 8 bases line up with TRBD2. V was clipped by 3 bases and J by 0 bases; unmatched bases: 4. Germline CDR1 SGHTA, CDR2 FQGNSA. CDR3 length: 16 amino acids. CDR3 nucleotides: TGTGCCAGCAGCTTCGGACTAGCCGGCTCCTACAATGAGCAGTTCTTC. Protein: CASSFGLAGSYNEQFF.

This chain connects TRBV6-1 to TRBJ1-3; no definite D call. Germline-derived CDR1 and CDR2 are MNHNS and SASEGT. The CDR3 is made up of 16 amino acids. Trimming pared 1 base from V and 2 bases from J, leaving 12 bases between. CDR3 region: CASSEVETSAGNTIYF. The CDR3 DNA reads as TGTGCCAGCAGTGAAGTGGAGACCAGTGCTGGAAACACCATATATTTT.

The chain uses TRBV27 and TRBJ2-3; D is perhaps TRBD2 (5 bases). Germline V gives CDR1 MNHEY, CDR2 SMNVEV (reference sequence). The CDR3 is 16 amino acids. V was clipped by 5 bases and J by 5 bases, with 20 bases between them. The CDR3 sequence: CASSLRPGIRGDTQYF. The CDR3 DNA sequence: TGTGCCAGCAGTCTTCGGCCGGGGATCCGAGGAGATACGCAGTATTTT.

The chain is built from TRBV7-9 and TRBJ2-7; 8 positions agree with TRBD1. V lost 4 bases to trimming and J lost 7 bases; unmatched junction nucleotides: 21. The CDR3 sequence is 18 residues long. Germline assignment: CDR1 SEHNR and CDR2 FQNEAQ (reference sequence). The CDR3 reads CASSSHKILGTGRREQYF. In DNA, the CDR3 is TGTGCCAGCAGCTCCCACAAAATCCTCGGGACAGGAAGGAGGGAGCAGTACTTC.

The DNA of the CDR3 is TGCAGCGTTGGGGCGACCGGCTACACCTTC. Encoded protein: CSVGATGYTF. The chain has TRBV29-1 and TRBJ1-2, with unresolved D. The V gene lost 4 bases and the J gene lost 8 bases, with 8 bases spanning the gap. The CDR3 runs 10 residues. CDR1 SQVTM and CDR2 ANQGSEA come from the germline V gene.

V usage is TRBV5-4 and J usage is TRBJ2-7; possibly TRBD2 for D (5 bases). Germline values: CDR1 SGHNT, CDR2 YYREEE (reference sequence). This CDR3 is 14 amino acids long. The V and J ends lost 1 base and 3 bases respectively, with 11 bases between them. The CDR3 spells CASSLNKDFYEQYF. As DNA, the CDR3 is TGTGCCAGCAGCTTGAACAAGGACTTCTACGAGCAGTACTTC.